This T cell receptor beta chain came from a study of cytotoxic CD8 clonotypes in ibrutinib-treated CLL. Using immunoSEQ multiplex PCR, the repertoire was profiled, and TCRdb retains in-frame clones only, with some absent. Here the sample spans 50,000 to 60,000 clones, 83% being singletons. Worth noting for this clone: What it recognizes is unknown.

V lost 7 bases, J lost 2 bases, and 13 bases lay in between. This CDR3 has 14 residues. Germline V gene sequence: CDR1 MDHEN, CDR2 SYDVKM. Study conclusions and caveats: Clonality climbed at ibrutinib response, then dropped toward baseline at progression.

This TCR came from a human donor with chronic lymphocytic leukemia. V gene TRBV28 combines with J gene TRBJ2-3; tentatively, D is TRBD1 (6 bases). The sample here was PBMCs, taken after 24 months of ibrutinib treatment. Here the CDR3 DNA reads TGTGCCAGCACCAGGGGACGCAACACAGATACGCAGTATTTT. Translation gives CASTRGRNTDTQYF.